This T cell receptor beta chain was obtained from a study of OX40 agonist ivuxolimab in advanced cancers. V lost 3 bases and J 6 bases, leaving 20 bases between the germline ends. There are 16 residues in the CDR3. CDR1 is GTSNPN, CDR2 SVGIG, per germline (reference sequence). Points on this clone: The antigen remains undetermined.

Study-level results: Not determined was the antigen specificity of the expanded peripheral T cells. CD8+ T cells were the subset that, on average, had more expanded clones than CD4+.

The method was immunoSEQ multiplex PCR; TCRdb's version includes in-frame clones alone and lacks a portion of them. In the table there are 60,000 to 70,000 clones, 85% to 90% of which are singletons. The receptor was derived from an adult with an advanced solid tumor such as melanoma, head and neck, liver or kidney cancer. The V and J genes are TRBV30 and TRBJ1-4, with no clear D. The material was CD4+ or CD8+ T cells sorted from blood, obtained in a trial of the OX40 agonist ivuxolimab. Here the CDR3 DNA reads TGTGCCTGGAGGGGTGGACGCCGGATATATGATGAAAAACTGTTTTTT. Translated, it gives CAWRGGRRIYDEKLFF.